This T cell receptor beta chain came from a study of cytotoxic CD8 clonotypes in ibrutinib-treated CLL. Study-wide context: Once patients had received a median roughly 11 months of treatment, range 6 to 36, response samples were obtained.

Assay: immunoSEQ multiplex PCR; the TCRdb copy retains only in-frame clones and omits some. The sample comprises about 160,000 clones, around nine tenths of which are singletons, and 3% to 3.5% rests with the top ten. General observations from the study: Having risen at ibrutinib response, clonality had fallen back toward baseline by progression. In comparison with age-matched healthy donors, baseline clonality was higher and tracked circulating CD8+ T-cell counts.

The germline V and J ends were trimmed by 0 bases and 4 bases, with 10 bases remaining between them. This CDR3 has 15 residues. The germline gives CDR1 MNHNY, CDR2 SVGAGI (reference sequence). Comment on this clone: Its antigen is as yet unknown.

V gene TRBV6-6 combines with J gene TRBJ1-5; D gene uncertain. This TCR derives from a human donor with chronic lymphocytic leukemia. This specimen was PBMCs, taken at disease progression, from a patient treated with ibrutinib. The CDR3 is CASSYSSRGNQPQHF. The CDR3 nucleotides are TGTGCCAGCAGTTACTCGAGTAGAGGGAATCAGCCCCAGCATTTT.